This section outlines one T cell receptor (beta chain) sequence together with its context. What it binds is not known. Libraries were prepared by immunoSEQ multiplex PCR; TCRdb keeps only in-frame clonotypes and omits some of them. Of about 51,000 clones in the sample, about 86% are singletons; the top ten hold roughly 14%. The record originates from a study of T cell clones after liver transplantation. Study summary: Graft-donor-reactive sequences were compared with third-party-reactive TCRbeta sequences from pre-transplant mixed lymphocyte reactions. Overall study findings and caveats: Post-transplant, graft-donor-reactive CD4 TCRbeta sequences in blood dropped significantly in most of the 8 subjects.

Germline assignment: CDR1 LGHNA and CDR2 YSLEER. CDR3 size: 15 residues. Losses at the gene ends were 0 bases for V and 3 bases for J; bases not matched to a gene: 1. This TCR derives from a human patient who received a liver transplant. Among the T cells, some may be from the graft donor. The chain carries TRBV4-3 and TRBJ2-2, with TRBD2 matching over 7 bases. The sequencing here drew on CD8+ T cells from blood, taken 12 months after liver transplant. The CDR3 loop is CASSQDAGDTGELFF. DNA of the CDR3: TGCGCCAGCAGCCAAGATGCGGGGGACACCGGGGAGCTGTTTTTT.